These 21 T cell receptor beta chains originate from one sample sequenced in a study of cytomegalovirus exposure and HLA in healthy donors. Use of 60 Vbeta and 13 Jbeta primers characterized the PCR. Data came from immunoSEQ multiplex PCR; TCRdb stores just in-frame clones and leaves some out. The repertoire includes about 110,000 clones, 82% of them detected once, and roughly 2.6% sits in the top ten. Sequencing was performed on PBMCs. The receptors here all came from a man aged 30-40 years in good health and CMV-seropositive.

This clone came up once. CDR3 bases: TGTGCTAGTGGGAGTCAGGGGTCCTACAATGAGCAGTTCTTC. This translates into CASGSQGSYNEQFF. This rearrangement joins TRBV12-5 to TRBJ2-1, with D possibly TRBD1 on 6 matching bases. CDR1 and CDR2 (germline): LGHNT, FRNRAP. This CDR3 has 14 amino acids. The V end lost 6 bases, the J end lost 1 base, and 10 bases lay between the germline ends.

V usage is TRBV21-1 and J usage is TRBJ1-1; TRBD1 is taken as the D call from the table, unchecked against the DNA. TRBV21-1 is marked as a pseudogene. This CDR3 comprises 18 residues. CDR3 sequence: CASSKDDRGASMNTEAFF. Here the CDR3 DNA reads TGTGCCAGCAGCAAAGATGACAGGGGTGCTTCGATGAACACTGAAGCTTTCTTT.

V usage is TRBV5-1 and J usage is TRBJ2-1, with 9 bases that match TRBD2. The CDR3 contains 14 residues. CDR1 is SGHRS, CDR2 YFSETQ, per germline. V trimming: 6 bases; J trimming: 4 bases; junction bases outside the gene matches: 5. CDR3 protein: CASTQSGGYNEQFF. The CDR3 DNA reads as TGCGCCAGCACGCAGAGCGGGGGGTACAATGAGCAGTTCTTC. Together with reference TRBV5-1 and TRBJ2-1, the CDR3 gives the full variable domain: KAGVTQTPRYLIKTRGQQVTLSCSPISGHRSVSWYQQTPGQGLQFLFEYFSETQRNKGNFPGRFSGRQFSNSRSEMNVSTLELGDSALYLCASTQSGGYNEQFFGPGTRLTVL.

CDR3 residues: CASSVDPPGGAGQPQHF. For the CDR3, the DNA is TGTGCCAGCAGCGTAGATCCACCGGGGGGCGCAGGGCAGCCCCAGCATTTT. This chain uses TRBV9 with TRBJ1-5, with D perhaps matching TRBD1 (6 bases). The germline CDR1 and CDR2 sequences are SGDLS and YYNGEE. Trimming left V 0 bases short and J 7 bases short, with 20 bases between. The CDR3 covers 17 residues.

The CDR3 sequence is CASSSIQGRNNSPLHF. The CDR3 nucleotides read TGTGCCAGCAGTTCGATACAGGGTCGGAATAATTCACCCCTCCACTTT. This chain connects TRBV27 to TRBJ1-6; perhaps TRBD1 as D (6 bases). The V gene lost 4 bases and the J gene lost 5 bases, with 15 bases spanning the gap. The CDR3 extends over 16 amino acids. From germline, CDR1 is MNHEY and CDR2 SMNVEV (reference sequence).

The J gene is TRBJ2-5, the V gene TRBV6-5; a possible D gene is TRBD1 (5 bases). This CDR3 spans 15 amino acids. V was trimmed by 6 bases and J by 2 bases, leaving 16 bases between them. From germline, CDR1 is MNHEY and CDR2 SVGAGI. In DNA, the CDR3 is TGTGCCAGCAGCCAGGACACCATGCAACAAGAGACCCAGTACTTC. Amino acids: CASSQDTMQQETQYF.

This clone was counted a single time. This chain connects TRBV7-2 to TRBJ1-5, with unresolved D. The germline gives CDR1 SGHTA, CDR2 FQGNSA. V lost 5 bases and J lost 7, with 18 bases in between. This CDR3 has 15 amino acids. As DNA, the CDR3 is TGTGCCAGCAGCCTAACGGCAGGTGCGTGGCAGCCCCAGCATTTT. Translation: CASSLTAGAWQPQHF.

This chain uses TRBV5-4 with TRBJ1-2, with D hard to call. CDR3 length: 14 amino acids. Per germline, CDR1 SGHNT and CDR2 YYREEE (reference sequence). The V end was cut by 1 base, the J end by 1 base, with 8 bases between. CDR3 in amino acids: CASSLWAINYGYTF. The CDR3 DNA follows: TGTGCCAGCAGCTTGTGGGCAATTAACTATGGCTACACCTTC.

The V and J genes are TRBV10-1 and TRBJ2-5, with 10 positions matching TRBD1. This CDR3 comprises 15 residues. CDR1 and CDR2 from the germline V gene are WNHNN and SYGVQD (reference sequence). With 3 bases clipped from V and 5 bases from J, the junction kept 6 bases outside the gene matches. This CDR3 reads CASSDPRTGGETQYF. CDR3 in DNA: TGCGCCAGCAGTGATCCTCGGACAGGGGGGGAGACCCAGTACTTC.

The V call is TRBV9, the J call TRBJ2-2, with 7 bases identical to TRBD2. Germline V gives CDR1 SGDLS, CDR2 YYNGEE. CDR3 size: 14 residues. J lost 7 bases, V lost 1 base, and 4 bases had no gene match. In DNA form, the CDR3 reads TGTGCCAGCAGCGTAAAGCGGGGAGGCGGGGAGCTGTTTTTT. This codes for CASSVKRGGGELFF.

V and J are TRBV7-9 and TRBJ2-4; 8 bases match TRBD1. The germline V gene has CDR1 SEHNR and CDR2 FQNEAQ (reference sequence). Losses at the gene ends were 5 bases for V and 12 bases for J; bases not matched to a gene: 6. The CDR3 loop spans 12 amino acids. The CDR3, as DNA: TGTGCCAGCAGCCTGGACAGGGACCGTCAGTACTTC. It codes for CASSLDRDRQYF.

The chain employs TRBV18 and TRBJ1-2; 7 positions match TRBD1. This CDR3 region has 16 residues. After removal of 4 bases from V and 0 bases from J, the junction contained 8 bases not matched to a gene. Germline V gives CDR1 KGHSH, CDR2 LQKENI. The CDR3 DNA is TGTGCCAGCTCACGCCAGGGACAGCCATCTAACTATGGCTACACCTTC. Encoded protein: CASSRQGQPSNYGYTF.

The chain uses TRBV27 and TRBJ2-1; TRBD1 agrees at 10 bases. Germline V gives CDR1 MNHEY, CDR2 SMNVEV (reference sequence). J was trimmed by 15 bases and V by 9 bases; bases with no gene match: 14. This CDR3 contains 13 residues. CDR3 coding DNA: TGTGCCAGTTCGGGGACAGGGGATACGTGGGTGTTCTTC. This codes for CASSGTGDTWVFF.

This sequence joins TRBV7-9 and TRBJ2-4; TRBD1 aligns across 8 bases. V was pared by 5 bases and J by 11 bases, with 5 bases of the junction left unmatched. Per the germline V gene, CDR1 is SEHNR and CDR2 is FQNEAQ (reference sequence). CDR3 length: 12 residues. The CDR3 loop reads CASSLDRDLQYF. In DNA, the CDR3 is TGTGCCAGCAGCCTGGACAGGGACCTTCAGTACTTC.

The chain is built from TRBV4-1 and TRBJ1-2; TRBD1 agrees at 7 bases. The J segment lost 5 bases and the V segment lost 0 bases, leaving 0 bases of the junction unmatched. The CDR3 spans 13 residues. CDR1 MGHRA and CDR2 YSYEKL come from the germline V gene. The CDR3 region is CASSQEQGYGYTF. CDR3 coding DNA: TGCGCCAGCAGCCAAGAACAGGGGTATGGCTACACCTTC.

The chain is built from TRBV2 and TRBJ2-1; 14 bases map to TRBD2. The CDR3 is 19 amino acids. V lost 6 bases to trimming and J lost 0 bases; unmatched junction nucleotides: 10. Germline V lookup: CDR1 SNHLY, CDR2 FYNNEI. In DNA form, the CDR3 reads TGTGCCAGCAGCGAAAGGGGACTAGCGGGGGTAAGCTCCTACAATGAGCAGTTCTTC. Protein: CASSERGLAGVSSYNEQFF. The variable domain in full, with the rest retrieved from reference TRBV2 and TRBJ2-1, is EPEVTQTPSHQVTQMGQEVILRCVPISNHLYFYWYRQILGQKVEFLVSFYNNEISEKSEIFDDQFSVERPDGSNFTLKIRSTKLEDSAMYFCASSERGLAGVSSYNEQFFGPGTRLTVL.

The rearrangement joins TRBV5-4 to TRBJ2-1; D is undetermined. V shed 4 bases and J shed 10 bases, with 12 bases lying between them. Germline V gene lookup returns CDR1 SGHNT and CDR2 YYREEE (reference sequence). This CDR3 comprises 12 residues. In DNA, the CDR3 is TGTGCCAGCAGCCTCCCCTTCGTCGAGCAGTTCTTC. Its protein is CASSLPFVEQFF.

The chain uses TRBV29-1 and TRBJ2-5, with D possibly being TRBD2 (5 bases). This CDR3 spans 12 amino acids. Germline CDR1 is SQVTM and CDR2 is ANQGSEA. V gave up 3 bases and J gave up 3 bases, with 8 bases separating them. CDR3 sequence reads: CSVDRGKETQYF. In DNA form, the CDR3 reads TGCAGCGTTGATCGGGGTAAAGAGACCCAGTACTTC.

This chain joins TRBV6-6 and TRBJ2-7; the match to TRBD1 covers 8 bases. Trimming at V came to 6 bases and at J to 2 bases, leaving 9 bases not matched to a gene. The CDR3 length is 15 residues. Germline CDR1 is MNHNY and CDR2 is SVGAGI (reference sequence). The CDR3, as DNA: TGTGCCAGCAGGCGAGACAGGGGAGATACCTACGAGCAGTACTTC. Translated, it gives CASRRDRGDTYEQYF.

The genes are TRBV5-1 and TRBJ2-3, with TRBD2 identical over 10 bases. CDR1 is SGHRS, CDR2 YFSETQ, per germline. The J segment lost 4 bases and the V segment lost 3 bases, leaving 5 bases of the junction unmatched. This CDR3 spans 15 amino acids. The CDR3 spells CASSSTSGIADTQYF. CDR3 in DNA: TGCGCCAGCAGCTCTACTAGCGGGATCGCAGATACGCAGTATTTT.

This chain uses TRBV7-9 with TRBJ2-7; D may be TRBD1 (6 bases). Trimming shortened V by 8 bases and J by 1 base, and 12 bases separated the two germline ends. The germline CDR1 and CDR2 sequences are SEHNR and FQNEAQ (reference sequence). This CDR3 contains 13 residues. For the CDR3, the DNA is TGTGCCAGCGGTCGAGGGGGATCCTACGAGCAGTACTTC. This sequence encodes CASGRGGSYEQYF.